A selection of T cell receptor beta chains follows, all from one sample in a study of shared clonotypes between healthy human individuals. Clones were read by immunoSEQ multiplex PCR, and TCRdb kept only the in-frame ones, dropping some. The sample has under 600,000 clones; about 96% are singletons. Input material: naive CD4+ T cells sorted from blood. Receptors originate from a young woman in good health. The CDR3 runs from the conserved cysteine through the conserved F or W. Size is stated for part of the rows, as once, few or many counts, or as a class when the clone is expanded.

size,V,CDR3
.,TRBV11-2,CASSPTGGRSYNEQFF
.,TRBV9,CASSVGSLAGVNEETQYF
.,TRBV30,CAWSRGALVEQYF
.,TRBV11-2,CASSLYTQTASGELFF
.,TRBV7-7,CASSPGRDNEQFF
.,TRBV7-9,CASSFTGVGTEAFF
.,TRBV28,CASSLRQIYEQYF
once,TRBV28,CASSLGTGATEAFF
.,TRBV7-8,CASSLSGGYTEAFF
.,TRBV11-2,CASSFTGTGSYEQYF
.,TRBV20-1,CSARDFGGYTF
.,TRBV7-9,CASSRSDPPNQPQHF
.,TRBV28,CASSRGWDIQYEQFF
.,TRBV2,CASSPEQGPSWQPQHF
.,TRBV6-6,CASSYSGTQGNTIYF
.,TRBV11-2,CASSLDLLVTSNTGELFF
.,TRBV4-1,CASSQDRTVGYGYTF
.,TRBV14,CASRRRTGLDTEAFF
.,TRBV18,CASSPPGMNTEAFF
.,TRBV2,CASSPEGRGAYNEQFF
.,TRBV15,CATSVYGTTTSTDTQYF
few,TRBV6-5,CASSGAMNTEAFF
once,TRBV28,CASSLIQGGGLIYNEQFF
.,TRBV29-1,CSVEDQTRREQYF
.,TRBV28,CASSLYEGYGYTF
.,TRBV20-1,CSASRTEAFF
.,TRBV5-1,CASSYSGTGGLGGNTIYF
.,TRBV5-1,CASSFMSGLKDTQYF
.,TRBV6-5,CASSLDRETGELFF
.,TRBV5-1,CASLPGTQYNEQFF
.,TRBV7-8,CASSINRDPMVF
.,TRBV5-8,CASSPEGEPYNEQFF
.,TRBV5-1,CASSLGVRGEGYTF
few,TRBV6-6,CASTKGRVNEKLFF
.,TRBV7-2,CASSSPPITDTQYF
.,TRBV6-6,CASRPQTVHNEQFF
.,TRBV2,CASRRDGTYEQYF
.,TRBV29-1,CSAEGPYNEQFF
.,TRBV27,CASSPPRANVLTF
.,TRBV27,CASSATSGWGEQYF
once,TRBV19,CASSIRQGSYEQYF
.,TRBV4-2,CASSPGVPHYEQYF
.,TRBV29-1,CSVDTTSTDTQYF
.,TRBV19,CASSLTGEGTDTQYF
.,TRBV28,CASRLQGAGGELFF
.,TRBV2,CASREDGDIQYF
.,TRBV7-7,CASSLWDRIQLLSYEQYF
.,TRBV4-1,CASRRTGSTNEKLFF
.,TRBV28,CASSNRDSRNTEAFF
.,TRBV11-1,CASSLTGARDYTF
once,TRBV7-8,CASSLAPGGNQPQHF
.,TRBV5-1,CASNEGPGANVLTF
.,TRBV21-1,CASRGPPEQYF
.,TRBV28,CASSSVTYEQYF
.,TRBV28,CASSSPGVQETQYF